This T cell receptor (beta chain) was recorded in a study of vaccination and CD4 T cells after COVID-19. Turning to the study itself: Recovered patients in the cohort numbered six men and four women, two of them Hispanic. From HCoV-229E, HCoV-OC43, HCoV-NL63 and SARS-CoV-2, overlapping spike peptides were used to stimulate the cells.

The Oncomine TCR Beta short-read assay generated sequence data from the DNA of cultured CD4+ T cells. TCRdb analysed the PCR reads with MiXCR anew, one entry per CDR3 protein. The sample has more than 11,000 distinct CDR3 sequences, 29% seen once. This clonotype appeared a few times. Its antigen is not known. CDR1 DFQATT and CDR2 SNEGSKA come from the germline V gene (reference sequence). This CDR3 is built from 17 residues. The V gene end was trimmed by 1 base and the J gene end by 6 bases; junction bases not matched to a gene: 12. The treatment: roughly 10-day PBMC culture with coronavirus spike peptide pools or control peptides (ViraFEST assay). ViraFEST grew antigen-specific T cells using peptide pools, then sequenced TCRs. Vaccination was preceded and followed by negative nucleocapsid antibodies in healthy vaccine recipients, showing no prior SARS-CoV-2 infection.

This TCR was sampled from a human donor who received a COVID-19 vaccine. The rearrangement uses TRBV20-1 and TRBJ1-4; 9 nucleotides match TRBD1. Sample: CD4+ T cells from blood, cultured in vitro, taken before SARS-CoV-2 vaccination. The CDR3 sequence is CSARALRDRDRYEKLFF. The CDR3 nucleotides are TGCAGTGCTAGAGCTCTCCGGGACAGGGACCGCTATGAAAAACTGTTTTTT.